These 32 T cell receptor beta chains came from one sample sequenced in a study of identical twins. A single record per CDR3 protein comes from TCRdb applying MiXCR to the 5' RACE reads. This sample has 1,800,000 or so distinct CDR3 sequences, with 25% to 35% found just once. Material for sequencing was cord blood. These receptor sequences come from a newborn girl in good health.

About this clonotype itself: Since a much larger clone is just one base distant, this may be a read error. The chain combines TRBV20-1 with TRBJ2-1; 10 bases map to TRBD2. The V gene's germline CDR1 is DFQATT and CDR2 SNEGSKA (reference sequence). The CDR3 consists of 14 residues. The CDR3 DNA is TGCAGTGCGGCTAGCGGGAGCTCCTACAATAAGCAGTTCTTC. Its translation: CSAASGSSYNKQFF.

This clonotype was seen more than once but under ten times. This chain joins TRBV30 and TRBJ1-4; D gene ambiguous. Trimming took off 0 bases at V and 5 bases at J, with 13 bases between the two ends. Germline loops: CDR1 GTSNPN, CDR2 SVGIG (reference sequence). There are 15 residues in the CDR3. CDR3 amino acids: CAWSVPWQPNEKLFF. The CDR3 nucleotides are TGTGCCTGGAGTGTACCCTGGCAGCCGAATGAAAAACTGTTTTTT.

V and J are TRBV25-1 and TRBJ1-5; D remains ambiguous. The CDR3 is 11 residues long. V lost 4 bases, J lost 9 bases, and 7 bases lay in between. The germline CDR1 and CDR2 sequences are MGHDK and SYGVNS. The CDR3 sequence is CASSGSGPQHF. CDR3 DNA sequence: TGTGCCAGCAGTGGATCAGGGCCCCAGCATTTT.

This clonotype was counted a few times. The genes are TRBV4-2 and TRBJ2-1; D is perhaps TRBD2 (5 bases). The V end lost 0 bases, the J end lost 8 bases, and 14 bases lay between the germline ends. Per germline, CDR1 LGHNA and CDR2 YNFKEQ. The CDR3 has 15 residues. The CDR3 is CASSQELESRYEQFF. The CDR3 nucleotides are TGTGCCAGCAGCCAAGAACTAGAGTCTAGGTATGAGCAGTTCTTC.

This chain connects TRBV7-2 to TRBJ2-3; TRBD2 aligns across 12 bases. V was pared by 4 bases and J by 2 bases, with 7 bases of the junction left unmatched. This CDR3 is built from 17 residues. In germline, CDR1 is SGHTA, CDR2 FQGNSA. CDR3 sequence: CASSSDGLAGITDTQYF. The CDR3, as DNA: TGTGCCAGCAGCTCCGACGGACTAGCGGGAATCACAGATACGCAGTATTTT.

V and J are TRBV15 and TRBJ2-5; 9 nucleotides line up with TRBD2. The assigned J gene may be wrong: the sequence end matches TRBJ2-7 better. The CDR3 runs 14 residues. CDR1 and CDR2 from the germline V gene are LNHNV and YYDKDF (reference sequence). CDR3 region: CATSASGAFYEQYF. In DNA form, the CDR3 reads TGTGCCACCAGCGCTAGCGGGGCGTTCTACGAGCAGTACTTC.

As for this clonotype: This may be a read error, as it is one base from a much larger clone. V usage is TRBV27 and J usage is TRBJ2-1, with 8 bases aligning to TRBD2. Germline CDR1 is MNHEY and CDR2 is SMNVEV (reference sequence). The CDR3 is made up of 15 amino acids. The CDR3 sequence: CPSTTAGGFYNEQFF. CDR3 DNA: TGTCCCAGCACTACCGCGGGGGGTTTCTACAATGAGCAGTTCTTC.

This chain joins TRBV10-3 and TRBJ2-7, with D perhaps matching TRBD2 (6 bases). The germline V gene has CDR1 ENHRY and CDR2 SYGVKD. The V and J ends lost 0 bases and 2 bases respectively, with 17 bases between them. This CDR3 has 17 amino acids. The CDR3 protein is CAISESVAYSGPYEQYF. In DNA, the CDR3 is TGTGCCATCAGTGAGTCGGTGGCCTATAGCGGTCCCTACGAGCAGTACTTC.

V usage is TRBV20-1 and J usage is TRBJ2-7, with a tentative D call TRBD2 (7 bases). Per germline, CDR1 DFQATT and CDR2 SNEGSKA (reference sequence). Between the trimmed V and J ends, which lost 5 bases and 0 bases, there was a span of 17 bases. The CDR3 runs 15 residues. The DNA of the CDR3 is TGCAGTGCTCCGGGGGGCAGGTCCCCCTCCTACGAGCAGTACTTC. Its translation: CSAPGGRSPSYEQYF.

The genes are TRBV9 and TRBJ2-1; D possibly corresponds to TRBD2 (6 bases). With 0 bases removed from V and 7 bases from J, the gap between germline ends came to 14 bases. This CDR3 has 15 residues. The germline V gene encodes CDR1 SGDLS and CDR2 YYNGEE. CDR3 loop: CASSVEGSGVNEQFF. The CDR3 DNA reads TGTGCCAGCAGCGTAGAGGGTAGCGGAGTAAATGAGCAGTTCTTC.

This clonotype occurred many times. The CDR3: CASSENYGYTF. The CDR3 bases are TGTGCCAGCAGTGAAAACTATGGCTACACCTTC. The rearrangement uses TRBV25-1 and TRBJ1-2; D call uncertain. The germline CDR1 and CDR2 sequences are MGHDK and SYGVNS. CDR3 length equals 11 residues. Trimming pared 2 bases from V and 2 bases from J, leaving 0 bases between.

The CDR3 protein is CASIKSGRNYNEQYF. The CDR3 coding sequence is TGTGCCAGCATCAAAAGCGGGAGGAACTACAATGAGCAGTACTTC. This rearrangement joins TRBV12-3 or TRBV12-4 to TRBJ2-5, with TRBD2 matching over 9 bases. The CDR3 runs 15 residues. After removal of 7 bases from V and 11 bases from J, the junction contained 17 bases not matched to a gene.

This chain joins TRBV10-3 and TRBJ2-1; unclear D gene. The CDR3 has 11 residues. CDR1 and CDR2 (germline): ENHRY, SYGVKD. V lost 4 bases, J lost 6 bases, and 4 bases lay in between. The CDR3 here is CAISASNEQFF. In DNA, the CDR3 is TGTGCCATCAGTGCAAGCAATGAGCAGTTCTTC.

This clonotype turned up a few times. The CDR3 sequence is CASSRTGTGISTEAFF. CDR3 coding DNA: TGTGCCAGCAGCCGAACCGGGACAGGGATTTCCACTGAAGCTTTCTTT. The chain recombines TRBV27 with TRBJ1-1; 9 bases map to TRBD1. Germline V gives CDR1 MNHEY, CDR2 SMNVEV (reference sequence). The V segment lost 6 bases and the J segment 4 bases; nucleotides outside the gene matches: 12. The CDR3 contains 16 residues.

A few counts support this clonotype. V is TRBV20-1 and J is TRBJ2-1; 14 bases agree with TRBD2. Germline V lookup: CDR1 DFQATT, CDR2 SNEGSKA (reference sequence). V dropped 5 bases and J dropped 6; count of bases not matched to a gene: 18. The CDR3 length is 19 residues. CDR3 protein: CSAEVSGTSGSWRFNEQFF. CDR3 DNA sequence: TGCAGTGCTGAAGTATCCGGGACTAGCGGGAGTTGGAGGTTCAATGAGCAGTTCTTC.

This chain connects TRBV9 to TRBJ2-5; D perhaps matches TRBD2 (5 bases). The CDR3 covers 16 residues. Trimming removed 0 bases at V and 11 bases at J, with 23 bases between. Germline CDR1 is SGDLS and CDR2 is YYNGEE. The CDR3 region is CASSVAGHGEGNEQYF. As DNA, the CDR3 is TGTGCCAGCAGCGTAGCGGGTCACGGGGAAGGGAATGAGCAGTACTTC.

Many counts were recorded for this clonotype. The V and J genes are TRBV13 and TRBJ2-3; 10 bases are shared with TRBD1. Trimming removed 5 bases from V and 0 bases from J; junction bases left unmatched: 5. The CDR3 has 16 amino acids. From germline, CDR1 is PRHDT and CDR2 FYEKMQ (reference sequence). As DNA, the CDR3 is TGTGCCAGCAGCCGGACAGGGGGATGGAGCACAGATACGCAGTATTTT. This codes for CASSRTGGWSTDTQYF.

The sample holds a few counts of this clonotype. The chain carries TRBV20-1 and TRBJ2-1, with TRBD2 as a possible D gene (5 bases). Deletions cut 5 bases from V and 9 bases from J, with 11 bases between. The CDR3 loop spans 11 amino acids. CDR1 is DFQATT and CDR2 is SNEGSKA in the germline V gene (reference sequence). CDR3 in amino acids: CSARHSGEQFF. In DNA, the CDR3 is TGCAGTGCTCGACACAGCGGTGAGCAGTTCTTC.

This clonotype was picked up many times. The J gene is TRBJ2-3, the V gene TRBV12-3 or TRBV12-4; 7 bases are a match to TRBD2. V lost 3 bases, J lost 0 bases, and 0 bases stayed unmatched. CDR3 length: 14 amino acids. In DNA, the CDR3 is TGTGCCAGCAGTTTTAGCGGGAGCACAGATACGCAGTATTTT. It translates to CASSFSGSTDTQYF.

This chain joins TRBV5-1 and TRBJ1-2; 10 nucleotides align to TRBD1. CDR1 SGHRS and CDR2 YFSETQ come from the germline V gene. Germline trimming cut 4 bases from V and 3 bases from J; bases unmatched to any gene: 9. The CDR3 extends over 16 amino acids. CDR3 amino acids: CASSDLRDRGDYGYTF. Written as DNA, the CDR3 is TGCGCCAGCAGCGACCTACGGGACAGGGGTGACTATGGCTACACCTTC.

CDR3 nucleotide sequence: TGTGCCAGTCTGCATACTCCGGTAGCGGGGGGTCGGGCCGGGGAGCTGTTTTTT. This translates into CASLHTPVAGGRAGELFF. The chain is built from TRBV19 and TRBJ2-2; 10 nucleotides line up with TRBD2. V lost 8 bases, J lost 6 bases, and 18 bases stayed unmatched. CDR1 LNHDA and CDR2 SQIVND come from the germline V gene (reference sequence). The CDR3 extends over 18 amino acids.

This chain connects TRBV7-6 to TRBJ2-5; no clear D. The CDR3 covers 15 residues. Trimming cost V 4 bases and J 5 bases, with 17 bases left between them. Germline V gene lookup returns CDR1 SGHVS and CDR2 FNYEAQ. CDR3 in DNA: TGTGCCAGCAGCTCCAAGGACCTTCCGAGGGAGACCCAGTACTTC. Its translation: CASSSKDLPRETQYF.

The CDR3 spells CATRTPSSYEQYF. In nucleotides, the CDR3 is TGTGCCACTAGGACACCCAGCTCCTACGAGCAGTACTTC. The J gene is TRBJ2-7, the V gene TRBV19, with D possibly matching TRBD1 (5 bases). V lost 10 bases, J lost 0 bases, and 13 bases lay in between. Germline assignment: CDR1 LNHDA and CDR2 SQIVND (reference sequence). The CDR3 loop spans 13 amino acids.

Worth noting for this clonotype: The junction does not match germline at one end; this may be a read error. V and J are TRBV6-2 or TRBV6-3 and TRBJ2-1; the match to TRBD2 covers 12 bases. Looked up from germline, CDR1 is MNHEY and CDR2 is SVGEGT. CDR3 length equals 15 residues. The DNA of the CDR3 is TGTACCAGCAGTTTCCTACTAGCGGGAGGAGGTGAGCAGTTCTTC. The encoded protein is CTSSFLLAGGGEQFF.

The V gene is TRBV3-1, the J gene TRBJ2-5; 7 nucleotides align to TRBD1. The V segment lost 6 bases and the J segment 0 bases; nucleotides outside the gene matches: 10. The germline CDR1 and CDR2 sequences are LGHDT and YNNKEL (reference sequence). CDR3 length: 16 amino acids. CDR3 loop: CASSHDWDRYQETQYF. The CDR3 DNA reads TGTGCCAGCAGTCACGACTGGGACAGATACCAAGAGACCCAGTACTTC.

This chain links TRBV20-1 with TRBJ2-4, with unresolved D. Germline V lookup: CDR1 DFQATT, CDR2 SNEGSKA (reference sequence). Trimming took 3 bases from V and 13 from J, leaving 22 bases between them. The CDR3 runs to 14 residues. The CDR3 sequence: CSASMRRQLHEQYF. The CDR3 DNA reads TGCAGTGCTAGTATGAGAAGGCAGCTCCATGAGCAGTACTTC.

The chain couples TRBV20-1 to TRBJ1-2; D might be TRBD1 (6 bases). In germline, CDR1 is DFQATT, CDR2 SNEGSKA (reference sequence). The CDR3 is 13 residues long. The CDR3 region is CSKLRTAFDGYTF. The CDR3, as DNA: TGCAGCAAGCTTAGGACAGCTTTTGATGGCTACACCTTC.

Notes on this clonotype: A much larger clone sits a single nucleotide away, making a read error possible. The chain couples TRBV28 to TRBJ2-5; D ambiguous. The J call is in doubt because the DNA end fits TRBJ2-7 better. Germline V lookup: CDR1 MDHEN, CDR2 SYDVKM. The CDR3 has 12 residues. CDR3 in DNA: TGTGCCAGCAGTACCCAGATTTACGAGCAGTACTTC. Amino acids: CASSTQIYEQYF.

As concerns this clonotype: Its ends do not fully match the called genes, so a read error is possible. CDR3 in amino acids: CASSFGLAYTATQYF. The CDR3 DNA reads as TGTGCCAGCAGTTTTGGACTAGCCTACACAGCTACGCAGTATTTT. The chain recombines TRBV6-2 or TRBV6-3 with TRBJ2-3; TRBD2 matches 8 bases. CDR3 length: 15 amino acids. Per the germline V gene, CDR1 is MNHEY and CDR2 is SVGEGT.

This clonotype was seen a few times. V gene TRBV2 combines with J gene TRBJ1-5, with 8 bases lining up with TRBD1. The germline gives CDR1 SNHLY, CDR2 FYNNEI. Losses at the gene ends were 2 bases for V and 5 bases for J; bases not matched to a gene: 2. The CDR3 runs 14 residues. For the CDR3, the DNA is TGTGCCAGCAGTGAATCAGGGGGCCATCAGCCCCAGCATTTT. It codes for CASSESGGHQPQHF.

The chain recombines TRBV28 with TRBJ1-2, with D possibly matching TRBD1 (6 bases). V dropped 5 bases and J dropped 0 bases, with 13 bases sitting between them. The V gene's germline CDR1 is MDHEN and CDR2 SYDVKM. The CDR3 has 15 residues. This CDR3 is CASSINYRANYGYTF. The CDR3 nucleotides read TGTGCCAGCAGTATAAACTACAGGGCTAACTATGGCTACACCTTC.

The V gene is TRBV28, the J gene TRBJ2-1; 10 nucleotides agree with TRBD2. Per germline, CDR1 MDHEN and CDR2 SYDVKM. The junction had 6 bases not matched to a gene; V was cut back by 2 bases and J by 8 bases. The CDR3 consists of 15 residues. CDR3 region: CASSLDLAGVDEQFF. The CDR3 region has the DNA TGTGCCAGCAGTTTAGATCTAGCGGGAGTTGATGAGCAGTTCTTC.